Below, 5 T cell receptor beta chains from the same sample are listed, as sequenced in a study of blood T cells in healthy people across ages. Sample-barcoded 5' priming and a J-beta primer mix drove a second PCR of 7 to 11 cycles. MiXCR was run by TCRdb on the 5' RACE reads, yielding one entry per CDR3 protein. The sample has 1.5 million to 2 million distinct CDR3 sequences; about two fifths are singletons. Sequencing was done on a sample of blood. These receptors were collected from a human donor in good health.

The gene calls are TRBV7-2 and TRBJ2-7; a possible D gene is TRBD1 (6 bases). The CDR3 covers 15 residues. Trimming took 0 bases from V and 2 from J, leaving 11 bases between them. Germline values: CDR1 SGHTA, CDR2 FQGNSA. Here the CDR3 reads CASSLAQAGAYEQYF. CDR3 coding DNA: TGTGCCAGCAGCTTAGCGCAGGCAGGGGCCTACGAGCAGTACTTC.

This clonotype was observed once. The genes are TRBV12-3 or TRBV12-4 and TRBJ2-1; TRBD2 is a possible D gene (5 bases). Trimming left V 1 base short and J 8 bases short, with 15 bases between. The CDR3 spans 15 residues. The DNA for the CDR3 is TGTGCCAGCAGTTTAGGGCGGGCCCCTTACGATGAGCAGTTCTTC. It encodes CASSLGRAPYDEQFF.

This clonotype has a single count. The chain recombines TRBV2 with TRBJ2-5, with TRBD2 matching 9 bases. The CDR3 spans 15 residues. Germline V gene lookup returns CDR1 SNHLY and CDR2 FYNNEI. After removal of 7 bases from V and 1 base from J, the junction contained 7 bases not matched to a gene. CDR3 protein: CASTTTSGIQETQYF. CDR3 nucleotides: TGTGCCAGCACGACGACTAGCGGCATCCAAGAGACCCAGTACTTC.

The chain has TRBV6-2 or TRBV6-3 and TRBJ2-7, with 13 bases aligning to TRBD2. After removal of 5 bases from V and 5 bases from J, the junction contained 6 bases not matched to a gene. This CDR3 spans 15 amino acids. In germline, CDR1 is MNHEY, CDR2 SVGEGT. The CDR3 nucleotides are TGTGCCAGCAGTCGCGGACTAGCGGGGGCGCACGAGCAGTACTTC. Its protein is CASSRGLAGAHEQYF.

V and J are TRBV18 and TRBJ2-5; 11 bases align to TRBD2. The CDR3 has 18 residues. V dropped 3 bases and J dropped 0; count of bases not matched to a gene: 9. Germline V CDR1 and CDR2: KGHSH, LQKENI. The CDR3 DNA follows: TGTGCCAGCTCACCGAATAAGGGGACTAGCGGTTACCAAGAGACCCAGTACTTC. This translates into CASSPNKGTSGYQETQYF.